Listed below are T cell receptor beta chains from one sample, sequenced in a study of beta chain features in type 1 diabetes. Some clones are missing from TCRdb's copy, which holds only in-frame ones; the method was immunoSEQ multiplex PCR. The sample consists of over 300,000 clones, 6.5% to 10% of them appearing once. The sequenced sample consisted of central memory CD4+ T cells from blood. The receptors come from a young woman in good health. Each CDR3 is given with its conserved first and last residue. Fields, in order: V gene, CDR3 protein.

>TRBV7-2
CASSPRPGEGPNYGYTF
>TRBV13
CASSFYGARMNTEAFF
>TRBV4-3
CASSHEPGLAAVNEQFF
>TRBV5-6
CASSLNRATDTQYF
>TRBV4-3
CASSSPQRGKQPQHF
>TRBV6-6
CASTLAGGPDFEQFF
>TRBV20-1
CSAPGRAEQFF
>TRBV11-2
CASSLDLSQGINYGYTF
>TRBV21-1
CASIQGDQNTEAFF
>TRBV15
CATSRGAGWRYEQYF
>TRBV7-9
CASSSGQHNEQFF
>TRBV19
CASSNPYTDTQYF
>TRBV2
CASSELSNEQFF
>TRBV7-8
CASSFSLESETQYF
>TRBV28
CASSTGQGAYGYTF
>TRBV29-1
CSVGGANPTSEQYF
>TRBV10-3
CAISEGGNTEAFF
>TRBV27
CASSRQGEGSQYF
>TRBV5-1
CASSFNINTEAFF
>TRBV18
CASSPAQTQYF
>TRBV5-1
CASSAGGPTEAFF
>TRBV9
CASSVAQRGDEQFF
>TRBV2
CASSKNDLSSYNEQFF
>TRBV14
CASSQELRNYGYTF
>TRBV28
CASSTQAMGIQYF
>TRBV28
CASRSGDEQFF
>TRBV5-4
CASSLAGVAGANVLTF
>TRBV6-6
CASRDTSGQETQYF
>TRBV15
CATSRDGKNTEAFF